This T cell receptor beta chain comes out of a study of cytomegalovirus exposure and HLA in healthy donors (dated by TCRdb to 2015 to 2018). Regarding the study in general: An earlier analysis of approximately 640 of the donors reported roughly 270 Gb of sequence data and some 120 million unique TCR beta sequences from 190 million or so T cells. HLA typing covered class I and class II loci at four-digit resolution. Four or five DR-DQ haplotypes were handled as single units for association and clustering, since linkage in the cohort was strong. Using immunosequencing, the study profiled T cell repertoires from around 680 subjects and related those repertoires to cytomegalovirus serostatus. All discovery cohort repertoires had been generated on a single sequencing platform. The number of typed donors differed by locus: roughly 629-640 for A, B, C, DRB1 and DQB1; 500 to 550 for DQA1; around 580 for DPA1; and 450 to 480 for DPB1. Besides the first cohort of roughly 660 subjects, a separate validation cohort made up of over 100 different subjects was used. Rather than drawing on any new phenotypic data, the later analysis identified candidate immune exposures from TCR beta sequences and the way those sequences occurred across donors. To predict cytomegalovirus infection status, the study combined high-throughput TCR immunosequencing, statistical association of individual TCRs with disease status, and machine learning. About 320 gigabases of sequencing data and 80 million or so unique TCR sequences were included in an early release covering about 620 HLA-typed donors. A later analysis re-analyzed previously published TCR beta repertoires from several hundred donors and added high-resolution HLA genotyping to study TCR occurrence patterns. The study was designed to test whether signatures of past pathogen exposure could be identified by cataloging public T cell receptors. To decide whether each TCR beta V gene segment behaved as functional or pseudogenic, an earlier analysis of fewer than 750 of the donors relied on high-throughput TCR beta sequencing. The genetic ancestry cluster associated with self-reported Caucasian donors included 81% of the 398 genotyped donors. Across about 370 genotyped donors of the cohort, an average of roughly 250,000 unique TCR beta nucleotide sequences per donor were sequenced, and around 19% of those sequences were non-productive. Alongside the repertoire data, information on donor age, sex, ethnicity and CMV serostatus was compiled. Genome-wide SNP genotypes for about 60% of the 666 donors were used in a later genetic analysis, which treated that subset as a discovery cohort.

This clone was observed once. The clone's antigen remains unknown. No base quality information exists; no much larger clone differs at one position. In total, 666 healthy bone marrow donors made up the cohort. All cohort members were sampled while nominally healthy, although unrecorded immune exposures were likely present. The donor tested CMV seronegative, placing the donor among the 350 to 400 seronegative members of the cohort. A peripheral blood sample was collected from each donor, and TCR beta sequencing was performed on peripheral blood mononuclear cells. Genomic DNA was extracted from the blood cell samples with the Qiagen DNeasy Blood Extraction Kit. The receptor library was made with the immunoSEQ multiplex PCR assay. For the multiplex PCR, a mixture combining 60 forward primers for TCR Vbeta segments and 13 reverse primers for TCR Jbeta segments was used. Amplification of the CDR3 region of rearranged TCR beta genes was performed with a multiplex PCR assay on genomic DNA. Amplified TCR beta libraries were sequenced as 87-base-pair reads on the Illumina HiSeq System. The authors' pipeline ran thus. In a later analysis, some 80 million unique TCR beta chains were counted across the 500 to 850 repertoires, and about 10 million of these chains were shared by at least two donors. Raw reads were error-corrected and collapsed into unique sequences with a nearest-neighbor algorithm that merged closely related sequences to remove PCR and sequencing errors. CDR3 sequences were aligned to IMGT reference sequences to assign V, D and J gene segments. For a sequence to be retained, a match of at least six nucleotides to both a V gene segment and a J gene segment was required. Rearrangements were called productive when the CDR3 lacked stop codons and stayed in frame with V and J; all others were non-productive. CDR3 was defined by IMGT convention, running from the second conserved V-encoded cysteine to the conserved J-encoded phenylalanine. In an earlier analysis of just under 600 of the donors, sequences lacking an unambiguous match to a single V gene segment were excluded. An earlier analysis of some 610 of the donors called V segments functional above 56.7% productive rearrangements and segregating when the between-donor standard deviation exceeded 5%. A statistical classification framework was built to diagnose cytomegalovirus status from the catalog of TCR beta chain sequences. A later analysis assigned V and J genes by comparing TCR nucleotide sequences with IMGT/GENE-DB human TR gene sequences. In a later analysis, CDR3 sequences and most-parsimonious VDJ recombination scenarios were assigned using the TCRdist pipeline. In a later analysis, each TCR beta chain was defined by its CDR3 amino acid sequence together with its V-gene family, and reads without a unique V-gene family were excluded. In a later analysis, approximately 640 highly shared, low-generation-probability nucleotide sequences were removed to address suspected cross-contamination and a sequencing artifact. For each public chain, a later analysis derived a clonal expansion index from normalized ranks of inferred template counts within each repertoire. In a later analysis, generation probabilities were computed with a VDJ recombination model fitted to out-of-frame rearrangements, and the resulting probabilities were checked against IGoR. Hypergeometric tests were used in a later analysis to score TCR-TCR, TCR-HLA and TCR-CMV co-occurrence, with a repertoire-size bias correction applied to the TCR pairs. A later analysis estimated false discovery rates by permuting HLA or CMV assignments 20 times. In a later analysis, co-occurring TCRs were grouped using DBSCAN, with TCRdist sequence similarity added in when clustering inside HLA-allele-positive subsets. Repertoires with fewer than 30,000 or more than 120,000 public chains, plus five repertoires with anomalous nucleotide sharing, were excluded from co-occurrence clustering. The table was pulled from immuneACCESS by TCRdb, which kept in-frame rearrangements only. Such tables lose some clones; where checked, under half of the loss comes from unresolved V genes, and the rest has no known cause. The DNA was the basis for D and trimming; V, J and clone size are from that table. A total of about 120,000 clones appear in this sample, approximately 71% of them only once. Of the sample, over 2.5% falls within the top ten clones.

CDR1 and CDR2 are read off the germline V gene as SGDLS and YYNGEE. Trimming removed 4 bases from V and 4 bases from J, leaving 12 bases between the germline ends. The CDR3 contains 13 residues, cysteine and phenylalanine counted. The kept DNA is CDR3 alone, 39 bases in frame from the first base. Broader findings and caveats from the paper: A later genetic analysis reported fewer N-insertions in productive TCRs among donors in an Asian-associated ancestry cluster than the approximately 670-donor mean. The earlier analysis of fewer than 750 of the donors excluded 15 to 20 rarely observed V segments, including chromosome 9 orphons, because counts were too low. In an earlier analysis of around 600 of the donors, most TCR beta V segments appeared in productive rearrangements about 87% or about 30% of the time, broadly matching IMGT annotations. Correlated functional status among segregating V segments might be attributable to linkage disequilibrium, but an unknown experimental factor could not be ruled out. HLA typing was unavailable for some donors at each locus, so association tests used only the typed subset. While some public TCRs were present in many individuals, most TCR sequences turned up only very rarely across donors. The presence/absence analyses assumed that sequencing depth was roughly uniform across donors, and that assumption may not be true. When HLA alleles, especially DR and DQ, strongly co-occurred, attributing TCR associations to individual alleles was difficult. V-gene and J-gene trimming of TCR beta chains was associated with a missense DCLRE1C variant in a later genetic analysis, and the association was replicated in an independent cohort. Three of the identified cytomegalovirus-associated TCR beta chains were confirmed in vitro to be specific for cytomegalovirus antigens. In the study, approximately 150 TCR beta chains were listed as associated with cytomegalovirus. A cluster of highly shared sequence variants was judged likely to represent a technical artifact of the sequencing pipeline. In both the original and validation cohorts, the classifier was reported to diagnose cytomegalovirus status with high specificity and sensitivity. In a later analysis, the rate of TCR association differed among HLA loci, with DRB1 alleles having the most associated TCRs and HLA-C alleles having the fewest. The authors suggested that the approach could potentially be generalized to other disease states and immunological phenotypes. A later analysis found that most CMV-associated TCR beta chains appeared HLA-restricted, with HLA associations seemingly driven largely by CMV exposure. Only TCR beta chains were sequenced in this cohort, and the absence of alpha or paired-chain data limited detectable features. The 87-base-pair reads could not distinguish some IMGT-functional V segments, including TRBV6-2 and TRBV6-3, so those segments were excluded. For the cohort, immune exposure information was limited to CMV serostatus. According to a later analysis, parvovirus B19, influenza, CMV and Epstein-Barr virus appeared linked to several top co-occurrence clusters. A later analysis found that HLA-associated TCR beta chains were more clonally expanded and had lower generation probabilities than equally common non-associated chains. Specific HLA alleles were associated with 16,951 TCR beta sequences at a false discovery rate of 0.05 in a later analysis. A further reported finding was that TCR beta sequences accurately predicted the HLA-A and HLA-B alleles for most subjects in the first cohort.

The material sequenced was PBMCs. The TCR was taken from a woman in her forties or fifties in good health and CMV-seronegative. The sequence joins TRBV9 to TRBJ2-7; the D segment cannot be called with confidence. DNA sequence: TGTGCCAGCAGCCCCTCTTCCCGGTACGAGCAGTACTTC. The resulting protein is CASSPSSRYEQYF. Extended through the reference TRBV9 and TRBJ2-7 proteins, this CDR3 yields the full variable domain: DSGVTQTPKHLITATGQRVTLRCSPRSGDLSVYWYQQSLDQGLQFLIQYYNGEERAKGNILERFSAQQFPDLHSELNLSSLELGDSALYFCASSPSSRYEQYFGPGTRLTVT.